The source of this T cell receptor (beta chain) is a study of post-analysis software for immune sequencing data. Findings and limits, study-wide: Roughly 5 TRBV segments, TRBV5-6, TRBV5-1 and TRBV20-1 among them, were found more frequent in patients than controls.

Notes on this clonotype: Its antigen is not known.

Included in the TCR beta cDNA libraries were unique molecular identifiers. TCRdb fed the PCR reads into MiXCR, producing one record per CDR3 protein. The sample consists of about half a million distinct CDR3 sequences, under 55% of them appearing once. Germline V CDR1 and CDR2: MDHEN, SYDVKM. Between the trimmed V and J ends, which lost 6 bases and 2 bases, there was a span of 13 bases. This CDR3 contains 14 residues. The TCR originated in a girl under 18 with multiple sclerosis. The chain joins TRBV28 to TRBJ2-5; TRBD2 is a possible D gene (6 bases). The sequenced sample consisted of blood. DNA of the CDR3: TGTGCCAGCAGCCCTGCGGGAAAGCAAGAGACCCAGTACTTC. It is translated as CASSPAGKQETQYF.